The 12 T cell receptor beta chains presented below share a single source sample, sequenced in a study of blood T cell repertoires in COVID-19. This table comes from immunoSEQ multiplex PCR, and its TCRdb copy is limited to in-frame clones, with some not included. The table shows about 220,000 clones, with around 80% occurring only once. Sequenced material: peripheral blood. Every receptor here comes from a human donor in a cohort sampled during active COVID-19.

This clone was observed a few times. This sequence joins TRBV19 and TRBJ2-2; no clear D. V dropped 2 bases and J dropped 4 bases, with 11 bases sitting between them. CDR1 is LNHDA, CDR2 SQIVND, per germline (reference sequence). This CDR3 spans 15 amino acids. CDR3 nucleotide sequence: TGTGCCAGTAGTATACGGGTAGACGGCACCGGGGAGCTGTTTTTT. It yields the protein CASSIRVDGTGELFF.

The chain joins TRBV9 to TRBJ1-2, with 7 bases fitting TRBD1. Germline-derived CDR1 and CDR2 are SGDLS and YYNGEE. V lost 8 bases to trimming and J lost 6 bases; unmatched junction nucleotides: 7. The CDR3 has 12 residues. The CDR3 coding sequence is TGTGCCAGTCAGACAGGGTCGGATGGCTACACCTTC. This encodes CASQTGSDGYTF.

This clone was observed a single time. This sequence joins TRBV20-1 and TRBJ2-3, with D unresolved. Looked up from germline, CDR1 is DFQATT and CDR2 is SNEGSKA (reference sequence). The V gene lost 3 bases and the J gene lost 1 base, with 11 bases spanning the gap. This CDR3 region has 14 residues. The CDR3: CSASKSPRTDTQYF. For the CDR3, the DNA is TGCAGTGCTAGTAAGAGTCCACGCACAGATACGCAGTATTTT.

This clone appeared a few times. The J gene is TRBJ2-7, the V gene TRBV19, with 7 nucleotides matching TRBD1. V trimming: 1 base; J trimming: 0 bases; junction bases outside the gene matches: 9. The CDR3 is 17 residues long. Germline loops: CDR1 LNHDA, CDR2 SQIVND (reference sequence). The CDR3 bases are TGTGCCAGTAGTATAGCCAACCGGGACAGCTTCTCCTACGAGCAGTACTTC. Encoded protein: CASSIANRDSFSYEQYF.

The J gene is TRBJ1-2, the V gene TRBV13; D is undetermined. The CDR3 covers 14 residues. Trimming stripped 3 bases from V and 4 bases from J, with 12 bases between. Germline-derived CDR1 and CDR2 are PRHDT and FYEKMQ (reference sequence). DNA for the CDR3: TGTGCCAGCAGCTTGGAAGCCAGCGGCTATGGCTACACCTTC. It yields the protein CASSLEASGYGYTF.

The genes are TRBV7-9 and TRBJ2-5; TRBD1 is a possible D gene (5 bases). The CDR3 totals 11 residues. The ends were cut back, 5 bases at V and 10 bases at J, with 11 bases in the middle. The germline CDR1 and CDR2 sequences are SEHNR and FQNEAQ (reference sequence). The CDR3 loop reads CASSIGHHQYF. DNA for the CDR3: TGTGCCAGCAGCATTGGACACCACCAGTACTTC. Supplemented by reference TRBV7-9 and TRBJ2-5, the full variable domain reads DTGVSQNPRHKITKRGQNVTFRCDPISEHNRLYWYRQTLGQGPEFLTYFQNEAQLEKSRLLSDRFSAERPKGSFSTLEIQRTEQGDSAMYLCASSIGHHQYFGPGTRLLVL.

This clone was detected only a few times. The V gene is TRBV11-1, the J gene TRBJ2-2; a weak D match, TRBD2 (5 bases). Trimming removed 3 bases at V and 1 base at J, with 12 bases between. CDR1 is SGHAT and CDR2 is FQDESV in the germline V gene (reference sequence). CDR3 length: 16 amino acids. CDR3 nucleotide sequence: TGTGCCAGCAGCTTCCCACCGGGGAGGAACACCGGGGAGCTGTTTTTT. Protein: CASSFPPGRNTGELFF.

This sequence joins TRBV7-9 and TRBJ2-7, with D possibly being TRBD2 (6 bases). This CDR3 contains 18 residues. V was trimmed by 5 bases and J by 2 bases, leaving 25 bases between them. CDR1 is SEHNR and CDR2 is FQNEAQ in the germline V gene (reference sequence). The CDR3 is CASSLNGVGGQGTYEQYF. CDR3 nucleotide sequence: TGTGCCAGCAGCCTTAATGGTGTGGGGGGTCAGGGCACCTACGAGCAGTACTTC.

In its sample, this clone was seen a few times. The sample carries other DNA sequences with the same CDR3. The rearrangement joins TRBV7-3 to TRBJ1-1; D unresolved. V shed 5 bases and J shed 4 bases, with 11 bases lying between them. Germline CDR1 is SGHTA and CDR2 is FQGTGA. The CDR3 runs to 13 residues. The CDR3 is CASSPGGGTEAFF. The DNA of the CDR3 is TGTGCCAGCAGCCCAGGAGGAGGCACTGAAGCTTTCTTT.

This rearrangement joins TRBV27 to TRBJ2-6; 8 positions agree with TRBD1. Germline CDR1 and CDR2: MNHEY and SMNVEV (reference sequence). Trimming removed 5 bases from V and 0 bases from J; junction bases left unmatched: 12. CDR3 length: 19 amino acids. CDR3 amino acids: CASSTWAGQALSGANVLTF. Here the CDR3 DNA reads TGTGCCAGCAGTACGTGGGCGGGACAGGCCCTCTCTGGGGCCAACGTCCTGACTTTC. The variable domain in full, with the rest retrieved from reference TRBV27 and TRBJ2-6, is EAQVTQNPRYLITVTGKKLTVTCSQNMNHEYMSWYRQDPGLGLRQIYYSMNVEVTDKGDVPEGYKVSRKEKRNFPLILESPSPNQTSLYFCASSTWAGQALSGANVLTFGAGSRLTVL.

The J gene is TRBJ2-2, the V gene TRBV6-4; 9 bases are shared with TRBD2. This CDR3 has 13 amino acids. Germline values: CDR1 MRHNA, CDR2 SNTAGT. V lost 6 bases and J lost 4; bases outside the gene matches: 0. CDR3 sequence: CASRTSGTGELFF. Here the CDR3 DNA reads TGTGCCAGCAGGACTAGCGGCACCGGGGAGCTGTTTTTT.

This chain uses TRBV19 with TRBJ2-7; weak D call: TRBD1 (6 bases). This CDR3 is built from 15 residues. CDR1 is LNHDA and CDR2 is SQIVND in the germline V gene (reference sequence). Trimming shortened V by 2 bases and J by 2 bases, and 13 bases separated the two germline ends. Written as DNA, the CDR3 is TGTGCCAGTAGTATATCAGGGGTATGGGCCTACGAGCAGTACTTC. Its translation is CASSISGVWAYEQYF. Using reference TRBV19 and TRBJ2-7 for the parts outside the CDR3, the full variable domain is DGGITQSPKYLFRKEGQNVTLSCEQNLNHDAMYWYRQDPGQGLRLIYYSQIVNDFQKGDIAEGYSVSREKKESFPLTVTSAQKNPTAFYLCASSISGVWAYEQYFGPGTRLTVT.